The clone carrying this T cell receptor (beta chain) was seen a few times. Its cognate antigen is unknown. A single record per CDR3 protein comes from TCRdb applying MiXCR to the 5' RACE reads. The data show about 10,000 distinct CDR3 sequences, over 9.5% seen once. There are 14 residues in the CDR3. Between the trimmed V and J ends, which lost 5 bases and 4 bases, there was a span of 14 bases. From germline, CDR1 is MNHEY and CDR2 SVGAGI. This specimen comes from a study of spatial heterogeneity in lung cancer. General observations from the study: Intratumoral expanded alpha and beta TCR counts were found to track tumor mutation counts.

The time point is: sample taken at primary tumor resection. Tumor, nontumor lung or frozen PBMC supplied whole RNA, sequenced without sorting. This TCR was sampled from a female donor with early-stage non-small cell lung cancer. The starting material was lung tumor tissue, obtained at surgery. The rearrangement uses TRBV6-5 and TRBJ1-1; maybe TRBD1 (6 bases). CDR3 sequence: CASSPGEWSTEAFF. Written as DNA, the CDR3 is TGTGCCAGCAGTCCAGGGGAATGGAGCACTGAAGCTTTCTTT.